The clone carrying this TCR beta chain was seen just once. The CDR3 has 12 residues. Trimming removed 5 bases from V and 7 bases from J, with 11 bases in between. From germline, CDR1 is MDHEN and CDR2 SYDVKM. The entry originates in a study of blood T cell repertoires in COVID-19. Study at large: Sites in the United States, Italy and Spain provided acute and convalescent COVID-19 samples.

The authors' processing: Amplification with reference gene primers provided the estimates of nucleated cell counts. Clones were read by immunoSEQ multiplex PCR, and TCRdb kept only the in-frame ones, dropping some. V and J calls and clone size are given by that table; D and trimming were obtained from the DNA. The data contain over 200,000 clones, approximately 79% of them singletons. The sequence was collected from a human donor in a cohort sampled during active COVID-19. The rearrangement uses TRBV28 and TRBJ1-1; a weak D match, TRBD1 (5 bases). Sequenced material: peripheral blood. The CDR3, as DNA: TGTGCCAGCAGTCTGGGGCCGCTTGAAGCTTTCTTT. It is translated as CASSLGPLEAFF.